This TCR beta chain emerged from a study of shared clonotypes between healthy human individuals. Clones were read by immunoSEQ multiplex PCR, and TCRdb kept only the in-frame ones, dropping some. Among 2.3 million or so clones listed, 93% were seen once. General study results and limits: Among a handful of donors, roughly 5% of naive CD4 clonotypes were found in common. Rarefaction revealed incomplete sorted-subset sequencing despite large depth.

The CDR3 length is 11 residues. Germline V gives CDR1 SGHRS, CDR2 YFSETQ. This clone showed up just a few times. The antigen remains undetermined. The junction departs from germline at one end; a sequencing error may be responsible. The TCR was taken from a man aged 18 to 30 in good health. Some clones in this sample may be carry-over from other donors' samples. V usage is TRBV5-1 and J usage is TRBJ1-1, with 8 nucleotides matching TRBD1. Sequenced input: naive CD4+ T cells from PBMCs. Indicated subset: CD45RA+ positively selected. CDR3 sequence (DNA): TGCGCCAGCAGCGGGGAGGGACAGGCCGCGTTT. This translates into CASSGEGQAAF.